This TCR beta chain was retrieved from a study of beta chain features in type 1 diabetes. Note on this clone: Its target is unknown.

CD45RO/CCR7/CD25/CD127/CD95/CD27 staining was used to isolate CD4+ naive, central memory, regulatory and stem cell-like memory cells by sorting. Germline CDR1 is MGHDK and CDR2 is SYGVNS. This CDR3 is built from 15 residues. Trimming removed 6 bases from V and 9 bases from J; junction bases left unmatched: 8. Expressed TCRB transcripts were sequenced because the entire RNA isolate underwent reverse transcription. Only in-frame clones appear in the TCRdb table, and some are missing; sequencing was by immunoSEQ multiplex PCR. Found here are 140,000 to 150,000 clones, under 60% of them singletons; the top ten hold approximately 0.4%. Overall study results and limits: A possible short-template PCR bias applies equally to patients and controls. Researchers reported that naive, central memory and Treg TCRB repertoires appeared more similar in patients than in healthy donors.

The chain joins TRBV25-1 to TRBJ2-7; TRBD2 matches at 16 bases. This TCR was recovered from a young man in good health. The sequencing input was Tregs from blood. CDR3 sequence reads: CASSAGTSGRVGQYF. CDR3 DNA: TGTGCCAGCAGCGCCGGGACTAGCGGGAGGGTCGGGCAGTACTTC.